These 32 T cell receptor beta chains were sequenced from one sample in a study of blood T cell repertoires in COVID-19. Here immunoSEQ multiplex PCR was the method, and the copy in TCRdb shows in-frame clones only, minus some. The sample yields around 150,000 clones, 82% seen once. Sequencing was carried out using peripheral blood. The receptors stem from a middle-aged woman with COVID-19, enrolled during active disease.

This clone was observed a single time. J is TRBJ2-2 and V is TRBV4-2; 9 bases are shared with TRBD1. Unmatched junction bases numbered 8, after V lost 1 base and J lost 5 bases. This CDR3 region has 17 residues. Germline lookup yields CDR1 LGHNA and CDR2 YNFKEQ. Here the CDR3 DNA reads TGTGCCAGCAGCCAAGGCCCGAACAGGGGGCGGACCGGGGAGCTGTTTTTT. It yields the protein CASSQGPNRGRTGELFF.

This clone was counted only a few times. The V and J genes are TRBV3-1 (or the pseudogene TRBV3-2) and TRBJ1-3; D gene uncertain. V was clipped by 0 bases and J by 0 bases, with 3 bases between them. CDR1 and CDR2 (germline): LGHDT, YNNKEL (reference sequence). This CDR3 contains 14 residues. In nucleotides, the CDR3 is TGTGCCAGCAGCCAAGACGGCTCTGGAAACACCATATATTTT. Translated, it gives CASSQDGSGNTIYF.

The chain couples TRBV7-8 to TRBJ1-2; D is possibly TRBD1 (5 bases). The germline CDR1 and CDR2 sequences are SGHVS and FQNEAQ. V shed 2 bases and J shed 5 bases, with 9 bases lying between them. The CDR3 contains 13 residues. The CDR3 spells CASSLKPGYGYTF. The CDR3 nucleotides read TGTGCCAGCAGCTTAAAGCCAGGGTATGGCTACACCTTC.

V and J are TRBV27 and TRBJ2-1, with 7 bases lining up with TRBD2. The CDR3 runs to 15 residues. Germline lookup yields CDR1 MNHEY and CDR2 SMNVEV (reference sequence). The V and J ends lost 8 bases and 8 bases, in that order; junction bases with no gene match: 15. The chain's CDR3 is CASSGRTTRGDEQFF. DNA of the CDR3: TGTGCCAGCTCCGGGAGGACTACGCGGGGCGATGAGCAGTTCTTC.

This chain links TRBV18 with TRBJ2-3; D is unclear. Between the trimmed V and J ends, which lost 4 bases and 5 bases, there was a span of 10 bases. The CDR3 has 13 residues. The germline V gene encodes CDR1 KGHSH and CDR2 LQKENI. The CDR3 DNA sequence: TGTGCCAGCTCACGCGATCCAATAGATACGCAGTATTTT. Translation gives CASSRDPIDTQYF. Based on the CDR3 plus reference TRBV18 and TRBJ2-3, the full variable domain is NAGVMQNPRHLVRRRGQEARLRCSPMKGHSHVYWYRQLPEEGLKFMVYLQKENIIDESGMPKERFSAEFPKEGPSILRIQQVVRGDSAAYFCASSRDPIDTQYFGPGTRLTVL.

The rearrangement joins TRBV6-5 to TRBJ2-5, with D unresolved. This CDR3 has 13 amino acids. Per the germline V gene, CDR1 is MNHEY and CDR2 is SVGAGI. Trimming shortened V by 11 bases and J by 5 bases, and 18 bases separated the two germline ends. This CDR3 is CAARLSGYETQYF. DNA of the CDR3: TGTGCCGCCCGACTTAGTGGTTACGAGACCCAGTACTTC.

The chain uses TRBV27 and TRBJ2-1; 9 bases map to TRBD2. V gave up 3 bases and J gave up 7 bases; unmatched junction bases: 7. CDR1 is MNHEY, CDR2 SMNVEV, per germline (reference sequence). The CDR3 loop spans 15 amino acids. In DNA, the CDR3 is TGTGCCAGCAGTTTTTATAGCGGGAGAAGAAATGAGCAGTTCTTC. As protein: CASSFYSGRRNEQFF.

The chain has TRBV9 and TRBJ1-3; D ambiguous. Trimming took 2 bases from V and 0 from J, leaving 9 bases between them. CDR1 is SGDLS and CDR2 is YYNGEE in the germline V gene. This CDR3 region has 15 residues. CDR3 nucleotides: TGTGCCAGCAGCGTCGACTTGAGCTCTGGAAACACCATATATTTT. Its translation: CASSVDLSSGNTIYF. The full variable domain, in which reference TRBV9 and TRBJ1-3 provide the parts outside the CDR3, is DSGVTQTPKHLITATGQRVTLRCSPRSGDLSVYWYQQSLDQGLQFLIQYYNGEERAKGNILERFSAQQFPDLHSELNLSSLELGDSALYFCASSVDLSSGNTIYFGEGSWLTVV.

V usage is TRBV27 and J usage is TRBJ2-7; 7 nucleotides line up with TRBD2. CDR3 length: 16 amino acids. The germline gives CDR1 MNHEY, CDR2 SMNVEV (reference sequence). Trimming at V came to 2 bases and at J to 7 bases, leaving 14 bases not matched to a gene. The DNA for the CDR3 is TGTGCCAGCAGTTTAGCGGGAGCGTGGTCTTCGGGGGAGCAGTACTTC. It encodes CASSLAGAWSSGEQYF.

The chain recombines TRBV5-4 with TRBJ1-6, with 8 bases fitting TRBD1. Germline CDR1 SGHNT, CDR2 YYREEE (reference sequence). The CDR3 is made up of 15 amino acids. The V segment lost 4 bases and the J segment 7 bases; nucleotides outside the gene matches: 7. The CDR3 DNA reads as TGTGCCAGCAGCATCGGACAGGGTAAAAATTCACCCCTCCACTTT. Protein sequence: CASSIGQGKNSPLHF.

V and J are TRBV5-5 and TRBJ2-3; 9 bases agree with TRBD2. The V segment lost 4 bases and the J segment 2 bases; nucleotides outside the gene matches: 8. The CDR3 is 16 residues long. From germline, CDR1 is SGHKS and CDR2 YYEKEE (reference sequence). This CDR3 reads CASSNGGRGVTDTQYF. Written as DNA, the CDR3 is TGTGCCAGCAGCAATGGCGGGAGGGGAGTCACAGATACGCAGTATTTT.

This clone appeared once. This chain links TRBV1 with TRBJ2-7; the table's D call TRBD1 went unverified against the DNA. TRBV1 is labeled a pseudogene. CDR3 length: 12 residues. This CDR3 reads CTTGQARSPQYV. The CDR3 bases are TGCACCACCGGACAGGCGCGGTCGCCCCAGTACGTC.

The chain recombines TRBV6-1 with TRBJ2-3; 8 nucleotides match TRBD2. The ends lost 4 bases at V and 0 bases at J; junction bases unmatched: 6. This CDR3 is 16 amino acids long. The V gene's germline CDR1 is MNHNS and CDR2 SASEGT. CDR3 in amino acids: CASSALSGASTDTQYF. Written as DNA, the CDR3 is TGTGCCAGCAGTGCCCTTAGCGGGGCTAGCACAGATACGCAGTATTTT.

The rearrangement joins TRBV7-3 to TRBJ2-2, with D unresolved. Germline CDR1 is SGHTA and CDR2 is FQGTGA. The length of the CDR3 is 15 residues. The ends were cut back, 5 bases at V and 6 bases at J, with 16 bases in the middle. The DNA of the CDR3 is TGTGCCAGCAGCCTCGGAGCTGCGTTCGCCGGGGAGCTGTTTTTT. Translating gives CASSLGAAFAGELFF.

The chain employs TRBV7-2 and TRBJ1-1; possibly TRBD1 for D (6 bases). V was trimmed by 1 base and J by 8 bases, leaving 11 bases between them. The CDR3 contains 13 residues. Germline CDR1 is SGHTA and CDR2 is FQGNSA. The CDR3 loop is CASSLGEGVEAFF. The CDR3, as DNA: TGTGCCAGCAGCTTAGGGGAGGGGGTGGAAGCTTTCTTT.

The rearrangement uses TRBV18 and TRBJ1-5, with 7 bases that match TRBD1. The J segment lost 5 bases and the V segment lost 6 bases, leaving 10 bases of the junction unmatched. Germline V gene lookup returns CDR1 KGHSH and CDR2 LQKENI. CDR3 size: 15 residues. The CDR3 region is CASSPWGQGDQPQHF. The CDR3 DNA reads as TGTGCCAGCTCGCCATGGGGGCAGGGGGATCAGCCCCAGCATTTT.

The rearrangement uses TRBV4-1 and TRBJ2-7; D not certain. The CDR3 is 14 amino acids. Between the trimmed V and J ends, which lost 1 base and 5 bases, there was a span of 12 bases. Germline V gene sequence: CDR1 MGHRA, CDR2 YSYEKL. CDR3 nucleotide sequence: TGCGCCAGCAGCCAAGTGACGGGTCCAGACGAGCAGTACTTC. Translated: CASSQVTGPDEQYF.

The chain combines TRBV14 with TRBJ2-4, with TRBD1 as a possible D gene (6 bases). Germline assignment: CDR1 SGHDN and CDR2 FVKESK. The CDR3 is 16 amino acids. V was cut by 4 bases and J by 2 bases, with 15 bases left in between. The DNA of the CDR3 is TGTGCCAGCAGCCTAACGAATACAGGGACCAAAAACATTCAGTACTTC. Its translation: CASSLTNTGTKNIQYF. The entire variable domain, with the rest obtained from reference TRBV14 and TRBJ2-4, is as follows: EAGVTQFPSHSVIEKGQTVTLRCDPISGHDNLYWYRRVMGKEIKFLLHFVKESKQDESGMPNNRFLAERTGGTYSTLKVQPAELEDSGVYFCASSLTNTGTKNIQYFGAGTRLSVL.

This chain connects TRBV2 to TRBJ1-2, with no clear D. Trimming removed 4 bases from V and 0 bases from J, with 15 bases in between. The germline V gene encodes CDR1 SNHLY and CDR2 FYNNEI. This CDR3 spans 16 amino acids. As DNA, the CDR3 is TGTGCCAGCAGTGTGGTACAGCTGGCCGCTAACTATGGCTACACCTTC. Protein product: CASSVVQLAANYGYTF. Drawing the rest from reference TRBV2 and TRBJ1-2, the complete variable domain is EPEVTQTPSHQVTQMGQEVILRCVPISNHLYFYWYRQILGQKVEFLVSFYNNEISEKSEIFDDQFSVERPDGSNFTLKIRSTKLEDSAMYFCASSVVQLAANYGYTFGSGTRLTVV.

The rearrangement links TRBV19 to TRBJ2-5, with 8 bases lining up with TRBD2. The CDR3 totals 12 residues. The J segment lost 3 bases and the V segment lost 7 bases, leaving 1 base of the junction unmatched. CDR1 and CDR2 (germline): LNHDA, SQIVND (reference sequence). The CDR3 DNA follows: TGTGCCAGTACGGGGGGGAAAGAGACCCAGTACTTC. Amino acid sequence: CASTGGKETQYF.

This chain joins TRBV28 and TRBJ1-5; a weak D match, TRBD1 (6 bases). The CDR3 contains 16 residues. Germline-derived CDR1 and CDR2 are MDHEN and SYDVKM. Trimming pared 1 base from V and 6 bases from J, leaving 16 bases between. CDR3 in DNA: TGTGCCAGCAGTTTATATGGCAGGGGTAGGTTTCAGCCCCAGCATTTT. Translation: CASSLYGRGRFQPQHF.

The J gene is TRBJ2-2, the V gene TRBV6-5, with D possibly being TRBD2 (5 bases). V shed 6 bases and J shed 6 bases, with 11 bases lying between them. Germline CDR1 and CDR2: MNHEY and SVGAGI. The CDR3 runs 13 residues. CDR3 in amino acids: CASSPPGSGELFF. CDR3 in DNA: TGTGCCAGCAGCCCACCGGGGTCCGGGGAGCTGTTTTTT.

The chain uses TRBV5-6 and TRBJ1-6, with TRBD1 as a possible D gene (5 bases). The CDR3 loop spans 15 amino acids. Trimming cost V 4 bases and J 9 bases, with 17 bases left between them. Germline CDR1 SGHDT, CDR2 YYEEEE. CDR3 DNA: TGTGCCAGCAGCCTATATACAGGATCCCTTTCACCCCTCCACTTT. Its translation: CASSLYTGSLSPLHF.

This chain connects TRBV5-4 to TRBJ2-7; 11 nucleotides line up with TRBD2. J gave up 4 bases and V 0 bases, and 3 bases lay outside the gene matches. CDR3 length: 15 residues. Germline assignment: CDR1 SGHNT and CDR2 YYREEE (reference sequence). CDR3 DNA sequence: TGTGCCAGCAGCTTGGGTCTAGCGGGAGGTTACGAGCAGTACTTC. Encoded protein: CASSLGLAGGYEQYF. Full variable domain (remainder filled in from reference TRBV5-4 and TRBJ2-7): ETGVTQSPTHLIKTRGQQVTLRCSSQSGHNTVSWYQQALGQGPQFIFQYYREEENGRGNFPPRFSGLQFPNYSSELNVNALELDDSALYLCASSLGLAGGYEQYFGPGTRLTVT.

This clone appeared once. V is TRBV11-2 and J is TRBJ2-7; D perhaps matches TRBD2 (6 bases). Trimming took 4 bases from V and 4 from J, leaving 17 bases between them. The CDR3 consists of 15 residues. Germline V CDR1 and CDR2: SGHAT, FQNNGV. CDR3 sequence reads: CASSSYGSPEYEQYF. CDR3 coding DNA: TGTGCCAGCAGCTCATACGGGAGTCCGGAGTACGAGCAGTACTTC.

The genes are TRBV5-1 and TRBJ1-3; possible D gene TRBD1, 5 bases. Trimming cost V 0 bases and J 0 bases, with 13 bases left between them. Germline V gene data show CDR1 as SGHRS and CDR2 as YFSETQ. The length of the CDR3 is 17 residues. The chain's CDR3 is CASSLVSQGHSGNTIYF. In DNA, the CDR3 is TGCGCCAGCAGCTTGGTTAGCCAGGGCCACTCTGGAAACACCATATATTTT.

The chain employs TRBV7-9 and TRBJ2-3; 9 positions agree with TRBD2. Trimming cost V 2 bases and J 2 bases; bases outside gene matches: 5. The CDR3 runs 16 residues. Germline V gives CDR1 SEHNR, CDR2 FQNEAQ (reference sequence). DNA for the CDR3: TGTGCCAGCAGCTTAAACAGCGGGGGGCCCACAGATACGCAGTATTTT. As protein: CASSLNSGGPTDTQYF. Supplemented by reference TRBV7-9 and TRBJ2-3, the full variable domain reads DTGVSQNPRHKITKRGQNVTFRCDPISEHNRLYWYRQTLGQGPEFLTYFQNEAQLEKSRLLSDRFSAERPKGSFSTLEIQRTEQGDSAMYLCASSLNSGGPTDTQYFGPGTRLTVL.

This chain connects TRBV9 to TRBJ2-5, with TRBD1 as a possible D gene (6 bases). The ends were cut back, 3 bases at V and 12 bases at J, with 12 bases in the middle. The CDR3 runs 11 residues. The V gene's germline CDR1 is SGDLS and CDR2 YYNGEE. CDR3 in amino acids: CASSDPGHKYF. CDR3 nucleotide sequence: TGTGCCAGCAGCGACCCGGGACATAAGTACTTC.

The chain employs TRBV27 and TRBJ2-7; TRBD1 matches at 11 bases. V dropped 5 bases and J dropped 3; count of bases not matched to a gene: 9. From germline, CDR1 is MNHEY and CDR2 SMNVEV (reference sequence). This CDR3 is 16 amino acids long. CDR3 bases: TGTGCCAGCAGTCCCCTGACCGGGACAGGGGGCTACGAGCAGTACTTC. Residues: CASSPLTGTGGYEQYF.

The chain couples TRBV27 to TRBJ1-1; tentative D call: TRBD1 (6 bases). This CDR3 is 14 amino acids long. Germline values: CDR1 MNHEY, CDR2 SMNVEV (reference sequence). With 2 bases removed from V and 4 bases from J, the gap between germline ends came to 11 bases. Here the CDR3 DNA reads TGTGCCAGCAGTTTAGGGGGCTCTGGCACTGAAGCTTTCTTT. Its protein product is CASSLGGSGTEAFF.

This chain links TRBV15 with TRBJ1-1, with D perhaps TRBD1 (6 bases). Germline V gene data show CDR1 as LNHNV and CDR2 as YYDKDF (reference sequence). CDR3 length: 13 residues. The V gene lost 6 bases and the J gene lost 0 bases, with 8 bases spanning the gap. CDR3: CATRGGMNTEAFF. In nucleotides, the CDR3 is TGTGCCACCAGAGGGGGAATGAACACTGAAGCTTTCTTT.

J is TRBJ2-1 and V is TRBV4-2, with TRBD2 matching 10 bases. Germline V gene lookup returns CDR1 LGHNA and CDR2 YNFKEQ. This CDR3 comprises 18 residues. The V segment lost 0 bases and the J segment 9 bases; nucleotides outside the gene matches: 14. The chain's CDR3 is CASSQDEAEREGRGEQFF. CDR3 DNA: TGTGCCAGCAGCCAAGATGAAGCGGAGCGGGAGGGCCGAGGTGAGCAGTTCTTC.